Listed here are 30 T cell receptor beta chains from one sample, sequenced in a study of T cells in women clearing cervical HPV infection. The table came from immunoSEQ multiplex PCR; TCRdb's copy has only in-frame clones and leaves some out. The sample is made up of about 23,000 clones, and the top ten hold about 9.1% of it. Material for sequencing was blood buffy coat. The receptors were gathered from a woman aged 18 to 75 with a cervical HPV16 infection that either progressed to CIN3+ or cleared (not recorded which).

Comments on this clone: The read ends 3 residues early relative to the CDR3; the germline J gene fills the gap. V gene TRBV6-2 or TRBV6-3 combines with J gene TRBJ2-3; 7 nucleotides match TRBD2. From germline, CDR1 is MNHEY and CDR2 SVGEGT. This CDR3 comprises 14 residues. V trimming: 6 bases; J trimming: 5 bases; junction bases outside the gene matches: 8. The CDR3 here is CASSGGGQRDTQYF. The CDR3 DNA, read in part, is TGTGCCAGCAGCGGGGGAGGGCAACGAGATACG.

Concerning this clone itself: Sequencing ends 3 residues short of the CDR3 end; the germline J gene provides the rest. The V gene is TRBV9, the J gene TRBJ2-3, with 9 bases matching TRBD1. CDR1 SGDLS and CDR2 YYNGEE come from the germline V gene. The V segment lost 2 bases and the J segment 3 bases; nucleotides outside the gene matches: 7. This CDR3 has 16 amino acids. The CDR3 here is CASSVLVTGGTDTQYF. The sequenced part of the CDR3 DNA is TGTGCCAGCAGCGTTTTAGTGACAGGGGGTACAGATACG. Variable domain in full (rest from reference TRBV9 and TRBJ2-3): DSGVTQTPKHLITATGQRVTLRCSPRSGDLSVYWYQQSLDQGLQFLIQYYNGEERAKGNILERFSAQQFPDLHSELNLSSLELGDSALYFCASSVLVTGGTDTQYFGPGTRLTVL.

A word on this clone: The CDR3 end falls 3 residues outside the read, so it is completed with the germline J gene. The chain couples TRBV7-2 to TRBJ2-6; the D is unclear. V lost 5 bases and J 0 bases, leaving 8 bases between the germline ends. Germline CDR1 is SGHTA and CDR2 is FQGNSA. CDR3 length equals 15 residues. The CDR3 here is CASSPDPSGANVLTF. CDR3 DNA (partial): TGTGCCAGCAGCCCAGATCCCTCTGGGGCCAACGTC.

The sequenced part of the CDR3 DNA is TGCAGTGCTAGAGATCCGGTGAACACTGAA. Translating it yields CSARDPVNTE. The entire CDR3 reads CSARDPVNTEAFF. This chain joins TRBV20-1 and TRBJ1-1, with no clear D. The read terminates 3 residues before the CDR3 end, so the remaining end is supplied by the germline J gene. The germline V gene has CDR1 DFQATT and CDR2 SNEGSKA (reference sequence). This CDR3 is 13 amino acids long. V was pared by 0 bases and J by 0 bases, with 5 bases between.

Comments on this clone: The read terminates 3 residues ahead of where the CDR3 ends, so the germline J gene completes it. The chain uses TRBV7-2 and TRBJ2-3, with TRBD1 matching over 7 bases. V was pared by 4 bases and J by 6 bases, with 10 bases of the junction left unmatched. The CDR3 spans 15 residues. Germline values: CDR1 SGHTA, CDR2 FQGNSA. The CDR3 spells CASSSDRFGGDTQYF. The sequenced CDR3 bases are TGTGCCAGCAGCTCGGACAGGTTTGGCGGGGATACG. Looking up the rest from reference TRBV7-2 and TRBJ2-3 gives the full variable domain: GAGVSQSPSNKVTEKGKDVELRCDPISGHTALYWYRQSLGQGLEFLIYFQGNSAPDKSGLPSDRFSAERTGGSVSTLTIQRTQQEDSAVYLCASSSDRFGGDTQYFGPGTRLTVL.

Comments on this clone: The read gets to within 3 residues of the CDR3 end, and the germline J gene fills in the rest. The chain combines TRBV7-3 with TRBJ1-1, with 8 positions matching TRBD1. Unmatched junction bases numbered 0, after V lost 2 bases and J lost 4 bases. Germline-derived CDR1 and CDR2 are SGHTA and FQGTGA. The CDR3 extends over 13 amino acids. This CDR3 reads CASSLQGATEAFF. The CDR3 DNA, read in part, is TGTGCCAGCAGCTTACAGGGGGCCACTGAA.

Concerning this clone itself: Mismatch with germline at one junction end may stem from a read error. The CDR3 end falls 3 residues outside the read, so it is completed with the germline J gene. The chain has TRBV4-2 and TRBJ2-3; D is uncertain. The CDR3 spans 14 residues. Germline V CDR1 and CDR2: LGHNA, YNFKEQ. CDR3 bases read: TGCGCCAGCAGCCAAGAGCGAAGCACAGATACG. Residues: CASSQERSTDT. Given in full, the CDR3 is CASSQERSTDTQYF.

With regard to this clone: The sequenced fragment ends 3 residues before the CDR3 boundary, so the rest is inferred from the germline J gene. The V and J genes are TRBV10-3 and TRBJ1-1; D might be TRBD1 (6 bases). The CDR3 contains 15 residues. Germline values: CDR1 ENHRY, CDR2 SYGVKD. V lost 6 bases, J lost 1 base, and 15 bases lay in between. This CDR3 reads CAIRTAGEGNTEAFF. The CDR3 DNA, read in part, is TGTGCCATCAGGACAGCAGGGGAGGGGAACACTGAA.

Concerning this clone: Sequencing ends 3 residues short of the CDR3 end; the germline J gene provides the rest. The chain uses TRBV20-1 and TRBJ2-3; TRBD2 matches at 11 bases. This CDR3 spans 15 amino acids. J was trimmed by 5 bases and V by 1 base; bases with no gene match: 5. Germline assignment: CDR1 DFQATT and CDR2 SNEGSKA (reference sequence). CDR3 DNA (partial): TGCAGTGCTAGAGGAGTAGCGGGGGGGCAAGATACG. It codes for CSARGVAGGQDT. The whole CDR3 protein is CSARGVAGGQDTQYF.

Points on this clone: From the germline J gene comes the end of the CDR3, since the read stops 3 residues before it. The gene calls are TRBV20-1 and TRBJ1-1; 9 nucleotides align to TRBD1. The length of the CDR3 is 13 residues. The trim removed 6 bases at V and 4 bases at J, leaving 6 bases unmatched. Germline CDR1 is DFQATT and CDR2 is SNEGSKA (reference sequence). The chain's CDR3 is CSAGTGRGTEAFF. The covered CDR3 bases are TGCAGTGCAGGGACAGGGCGAGGCACTGAA.

Comment on this clone: The CDR3 end lies 3 residues beyond the end of the read and is filled in from the germline J gene. The chain carries TRBV5-4 and TRBJ1-1; D call uncertain. The CDR3 is 13 amino acids. Looked up from germline, CDR1 is SGHNT and CDR2 is YYREEE (reference sequence). V lost 0 bases to trimming and J lost 3 bases, with 6 bases between them. CDR3 protein: CASSLVGYTEAFF. CDR3 DNA, as far as it was read: TGTGCCAGCAGCTTGGTCGGGTACACTGAA.

CDR3 DNA, as far as it was read: TGTGCCAGTAGTATTCGACGACTAGCGGGTGAAAACCTAGCCAAAAACATT. It specifies CASSIRRLAGENLAKNI. The whole CDR3 sequence reads CASSIRRLAGENLAKNIQYF. The genes are TRBV19 and TRBJ2-4; TRBD2 aligns across 10 bases. Read coverage stops 3 residues before the CDR3 terminus; the germline J gene supplies the remainder. There are 20 residues in the CDR3. CDR1 and CDR2 from the germline V gene are LNHDA and SQIVND (reference sequence). V lost 3 bases to trimming and J lost 0 bases; unmatched junction nucleotides: 14.

Remarks on this clone: The read ends 3 residues shy of where the CDR3 ends; the end is completed using the germline J gene. This chain uses TRBV2 with TRBJ1-1; D ambiguous. Germline CDR1 reads SNHLY; CDR2 reads FYNNEI. The CDR3 is made up of 11 amino acids. Trimming took 4 bases from V and 5 from J, leaving 5 bases between them. The part of the CDR3 DNA that was read is TGTGCCAGCAGTGGCAGGACTGAA. Residues: CASSGRTE. The whole CDR3 sequence is CASSGRTEAFF.

In regard to this clone: Read sequence stops 3 residues before the CDR3 end, and the germline J gene provides the missing end. The rearrangement joins TRBV5-1 to TRBJ2-3; TRBD2 is a possible D gene (7 bases). This CDR3 comprises 15 residues. Looked up from germline, CDR1 is SGHRS and CDR2 is YFSETQ. Trimming removed 2 bases at V and 0 bases at J, with 10 bases between. CDR3 DNA, as far as it was read: TGCGCCAGCAGCTTAGGGGGGGGAAGCACAGATACG. It is translated as CASSLGGGSTDT. The entire CDR3 is CASSLGGGSTDTQYF.

CDR3 DNA (partial): TGTGCCAGCAGCTCCCCCCGCAGGGATCCCTACGAG. Translating gives CASSSPRRDPYE. The entire CDR3 protein is CASSSPRRDPYEQYF. This chain joins TRBV28 and TRBJ2-7; D is possibly TRBD1 (5 bases). The observed sequence ends 3 residues before the CDR3 terminus, with the missing tail filled in from the germline J gene. V was pared by 6 bases and J by 2 bases, with 17 bases between. The length of the CDR3 is 15 residues. Germline V gene lookup returns CDR1 MDHEN and CDR2 SYDVKM. The full variable domain, in which reference TRBV28 and TRBJ2-7 provide the parts outside the CDR3, is DVKVTQSSRYLVKRTGEKVFLECVQDMDHENMFWYRQDPGLGLRLIYFSYDVKMKEKGDIPEGYSVSREKKERFSLILESASTNQTSMYLCASSSPRRDPYEQYFGPGTRLTVT.

To note about this clone: From the germline J gene comes the end of the CDR3, since the read stops 3 residues before it. The chain couples TRBV6-1 to TRBJ1-5; 7 bases are a match to TRBD1. Germline CDR1 MNHNS, CDR2 SASEGT. The CDR3 runs 13 residues. V was clipped by 4 bases and J by 9 bases; unmatched bases: 6. The covered CDR3 bases are TGTGCCAGCAGTGGAACAGGGGATCGGCCC. Residues: CASSGTGDRP. In full, the CDR3 reads CASSGTGDRPQHF.

About this clone itself: Coverage ceases 3 residues before the CDR3 finishes, and the germline J gene fills in the end. The V gene is TRBV20-1, the J gene TRBJ2-2, with 7 bases aligning to TRBD1. V trimming: 5 bases; J trimming: 4 bases; junction bases outside the gene matches: 10. The CDR3 loop spans 15 amino acids. The germline CDR1 and CDR2 sequences are DFQATT and SNEGSKA (reference sequence). The CDR3 loop is CSAGIGTDLTGELFF. Incomplete CDR3 DNA: TGCAGTGCTGGGATCGGGACAGATCTCACCGGGGAG.

In regard to this clone: With the read ending 3 residues before the CDR3 end, the germline J gene is used to fill in that end. The gene calls are TRBV19 and TRBJ2-2; tentative D call: TRBD1 (6 bases). The CDR3 runs 15 residues. Germline values: CDR1 LNHDA, CDR2 SQIVND (reference sequence). Trimming stripped 9 bases from V and 1 base from J, with 15 bases between. CDR3 sequence reads: CASPRDKVNTGELFF. The sequenced CDR3 bases are TGTGCCAGCCCCCGGGACAAGGTGAACACCGGGGAG. The variable domain in full, completed from reference TRBV19 and TRBJ2-2, reads DGGITQSPKYLFRKEGQNVTLSCEQNLNHDAMYWYRQDPGQGLRLIYYSQIVNDFQKGDIAEGYSVSREKKESFPLTVTSAQKNPTAFYLCASPRDKVNTGELFFGEGSRLTVL.

Points on this clone: The missing CDR3 end, 3 residues past where the read stops, is filled in from the germline J gene. The V gene is TRBV12-3 or TRBV12-4, the J gene TRBJ2-2; TRBD1 aligns across 7 bases. Losses at the gene ends were 3 bases for V and 3 bases for J; bases not matched to a gene: 13. The CDR3 totals 18 residues. CDR3 protein: CASSFLILRGRDTGELFF. Partial CDR3 DNA: TGTGCCAGCAGTTTTCTTATCTTGAGGGGGCGAGACACCGGGGAG.

Notes on this clone: The read stops 3 residues short of the end of the CDR3; the missing end is completed from the germline J gene. The rearrangement uses TRBV30 and TRBJ1-1; D not resolved. CDR3 length: 13 amino acids. CDR1 and CDR2 (germline): GTSNPN, SVGIG (reference sequence). V was clipped by 2 bases and J by 2 bases, with 9 bases between them. CDR3 amino acids: CAWSLTLNTEAFF. The CDR3 DNA, read in part, is TGTGCCTGGAGTCTGACACTCAACACTGAA. Combining the CDR3 with reference TRBV30 and TRBJ1-1 gives the whole variable domain SQTIHQWPATLVQPVGSPLSLECTVEGTSNPNLYWYRQAAGRGLQLLFYSVGIGQISSEVPQNLSASRPQDRQFILSSKKLLLSDSGFYLCAWSLTLNTEAFFGQGTRLTVV.

A remark on this clone: The CDR3 end is not reached by the read, which stops 3 residues before it; the germline J gene fills it in. This chain connects TRBV10-2 to TRBJ1-1, with D hard to call. The V end lost 0 bases, the J end lost 2 bases, and 4 bases lay between the germline ends. Germline lookup yields CDR1 WSHSY and CDR2 SAAADI. This CDR3 is 13 amino acids long. The CDR3 region is CASSESRNTEAFF. The sequenced part of the CDR3 DNA is TGCGCCAGCAGTGAGTCCAGAAACACTGAA.

Regarding this clone: The read comes to an end 3 residues before the CDR3 does, leaving the germline J gene to fill in the end. The chain employs TRBV20-1 and TRBJ1-5; tentatively, D is TRBD1 (5 bases). The ends were cut back, 0 bases at V and 2 bases at J, with 8 bases in the middle. This CDR3 has 14 residues. Germline CDR1 reads DFQATT; CDR2 reads SNEGSKA (reference sequence). This CDR3 reads CSARDGAGNQPQHF. The CDR3 DNA, read in part, is TGCAGTGCTAGAGATGGGGCAGGCAATCAGCCC.

On this clone: The missing CDR3 end, 3 residues past where the read stops, is filled in from the germline J gene. This chain connects TRBV10-3 to TRBJ1-2; 8 nucleotides match TRBD1. J gave up 7 bases and V 8 bases, and 3 bases lay outside the gene matches. The germline V gene encodes CDR1 ENHRY and CDR2 SYGVKD. The CDR3 runs 11 residues. The CDR3 sequence is CAIGQGSGYTF. The DNA read from the CDR3 is TGTGCCATCGGACAGGGAAGTGGC.

About this clone: The CDR3 goes on 3 residues after the read ends, and that part is filled in from the germline J gene. The chain uses TRBV19 and TRBJ2-7; 13 bases align to TRBD2. Looked up from germline, CDR1 is LNHDA and CDR2 is SQIVND (reference sequence). The CDR3 length is 16 residues. Trimming at V came to 5 bases and at J to 6 bases, leaving 10 bases not matched to a gene. The CDR3 is CASSLPGTSGTTEQYF. The sequenced CDR3 bases are TGTGCCAGTAGTCTTCCCGGGACTAGCGGGACGACCGAG.

For this clone: Sequencing ends 3 residues short of the CDR3 end; the germline J gene provides the rest. The V gene is TRBV7-6, the J gene TRBJ1-2; no definite D call. The CDR3 contains 15 residues. CDR1 and CDR2 from the germline V gene are SGHVS and FNYEAQ. CDR3 sequence: CASSYRLERVNDYTF. The CDR3 DNA, read in part, is TGTGCCAGCAGTTACCGACTAGAGAGAGTGAATGAC.

With respect to this clone: The read terminates 3 residues before the CDR3 end, so the remaining end is supplied by the germline J gene. The chain combines TRBV29-1 with TRBJ1-4, with 9 nucleotides matching TRBD1. Germline lookup yields CDR1 SQVTM and CDR2 ANQGSEA. Losses at the gene ends were 5 bases for V and 3 bases for J; bases not matched to a gene: 13. The CDR3 loop spans 17 amino acids. CDR3 sequence: CSVRLQGAESSNEKLFF. The sequenced CDR3 bases are TGCAGCGTTCGACTACAGGGGGCAGAAAGCTCTAATGAAAAA.

As regards this clone: The sequence runs out 3 residues before the end of the CDR3; the remainder is reconstructed from the germline J gene. The rearrangement links TRBV6-1 to TRBJ2-3, with 8 bases lining up with TRBD1. Germline values: CDR1 MNHNS, CDR2 SASEGT. The trim removed 4 bases at V and 2 bases at J, leaving 2 bases unmatched. CDR3 length equals 14 residues. The CDR3 here is CASSGGQATDTQYF. The covered CDR3 bases are TGTGCCAGCAGTGGGGGACAGGCCACAGATACG.

As for this clone: The junction departs from the called germline gene at one end, perhaps through a read error. The read ends 3 residues early relative to the CDR3; the germline J gene fills the gap. The chain uses TRBV4-2 and TRBJ2-5; 8 nucleotides agree with TRBD2. The germline CDR1 and CDR2 sequences are LGHNA and YNFKEQ. The CDR3 consists of 17 residues. The chain's CDR3 is CASSQEKVAGYQETQYF. The covered CDR3 bases are TGCGCCAGCAGCCAAGAGAAAGTAGCGGGGTACCAAGAGACC.

A note on this clone: The DNA ends 3 residues before the CDR3 does, and the rest of the CDR3 is filled in from the germline J gene. The chain employs TRBV7-6 and TRBJ2-1; D unresolved. V lost 8 bases, J lost 8 bases, and 7 bases lay in between. CDR1 SGHVS and CDR2 FNYEAQ come from the germline V gene. The CDR3 runs to 10 residues. The covered CDR3 bases are TGTGCCAGCCTAGTTTATGAG. Protein product: CASLVYE. The CDR3 as a whole reads CASLVYEQFF.

As for this clone: The CDR3 end is not reached by the read, which stops 3 residues before it; the germline J gene fills it in. The chain couples TRBV29-1 to TRBJ2-5; D may be TRBD1 (7 bases). V dropped 3 bases and J dropped 5 bases, with 19 bases sitting between them. The CDR3 runs 15 residues. Germline V gene data show CDR1 as SQVTM and CDR2 as ANQGSEA. The CDR3 reads CSVDAGGGLGETQYF. CDR3 bases read: TGCAGCGTTGATGCAGGGGGAGGCTTGGGGGAGACC.